This T cell receptor beta chain was sequenced in a study of T cell responses to AZD1222 COVID-19 vaccine. A note on this clone: What it binds is not known.

The germline gives CDR1 SGHAT, CDR2 FQNNGV. With 4 bases clipped from V and 2 bases from J, the junction kept 5 bases outside the gene matches. The CDR3 contains 16 residues. Points from the study as a whole: Just six AZD1222 recipients were seropositive at baseline.

Only in-frame clones appear in the TCRdb table, and some are missing; sequencing was by immunoSEQ multiplex PCR. The sample has about 120,000 clones; roughly 90% are singletons. The receptor's source is an adult in good health. The specimen was peripheral blood, collected on day 0 of AZD1222 vaccination. The gene calls are TRBV11-2 and TRBJ2-3; 11 bases line up with TRBD2. The CDR3 region is CASSSRLAGTTDTQYF. CDR3 DNA: TGTGCCAGCAGCTCCCGACTAGCGGGGACCACAGATACGCAGTATTTT.